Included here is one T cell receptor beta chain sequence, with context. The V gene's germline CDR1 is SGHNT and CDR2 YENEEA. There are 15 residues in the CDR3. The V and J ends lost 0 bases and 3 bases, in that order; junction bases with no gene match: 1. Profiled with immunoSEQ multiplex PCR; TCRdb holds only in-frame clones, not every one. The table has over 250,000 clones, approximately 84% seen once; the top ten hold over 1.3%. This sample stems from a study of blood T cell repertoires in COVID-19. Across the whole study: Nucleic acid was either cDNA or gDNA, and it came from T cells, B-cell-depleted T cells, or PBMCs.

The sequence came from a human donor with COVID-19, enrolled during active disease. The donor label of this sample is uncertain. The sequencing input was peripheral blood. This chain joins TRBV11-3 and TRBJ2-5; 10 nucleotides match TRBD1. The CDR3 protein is CASSLEGTGEETQYF. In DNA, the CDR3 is TGTGCCAGCAGCTTAGAGGGGACAGGGGAAGAGACCCAGTACTTC.